Below are 9 T cell receptor beta chains sequenced from a single sample in a study of blood T cells in healthy people across ages. Using a J-beta primer mix together with a sample-barcoded 5' primer, a second PCR was run for 7 to 11 cycles. TCRdb reanalysed the 5' RACE reads using MiXCR and keeps one entry per CDR3 protein. There are roughly 730,000 distinct CDR3 sequences in the sample; roughly 50% occur only once, and around a quarter lies in the top ten. The sample taken for sequencing was blood. These receptor sequences come from a man aged 35 to 55 in good health.

The chain uses TRBV7-8 and TRBJ2-1, with D maybe TRBD1 (5 bases). This CDR3 region has 12 residues. Trimming shortened V by 5 bases and J by 10 bases, and 12 bases separated the two germline ends. CDR1 SGHVS and CDR2 FQNEAQ come from the germline V gene. The CDR3 DNA follows: TGTGCCAGCAGCCCAGGGAAACGAGAGCAGTTCTTC. Its protein is CASSPGKREQFF.

This clonotype has a count of ten or more. The chain couples TRBV27 to TRBJ2-5; 9 nucleotides match TRBD1. Germline values: CDR1 MNHEY, CDR2 SMNVEV (reference sequence). The CDR3 runs to 14 residues. Trimming cost V 6 bases and J 5 bases; bases outside gene matches: 7. The CDR3 sequence is CASRIQGAGETQYF. Here the CDR3 DNA reads TGTGCCAGCAGAATACAGGGGGCGGGGGAGACCCAGTACTTC.

In its sample, this clonotype was seen once. The gene calls are TRBV29-1 and TRBJ2-5; 7 nucleotides line up with TRBD2. V was pared by 4 bases and J by 11 bases, with 19 bases of the junction left unmatched. Germline-derived CDR1 and CDR2 are SQVTM and ANQGSEA. This CDR3 contains 15 residues. The CDR3 DNA reads as TGCAGCGTTGCTCCGGCGGGAGAAACTGGGGATGAGCAGTACTTC. This gives the protein CSVAPAGETGDEQYF.

This chain connects TRBV25-1 to TRBJ1-2, with a possible D match to TRBD1 (5 bases). V dropped 2 bases and J dropped 6 bases, with 13 bases sitting between them. The germline CDR1 and CDR2 sequences are MGHDK and SYGVNS. The CDR3 is made up of 14 amino acids. The CDR3 spells CASSELAQGHGYTF. The CDR3 nucleotides are TGTGCCAGCAGTGAACTTGCGCAGGGTCATGGCTACACCTTC.

The CDR3 sequence is CASFIRAYTEAFF. DNA of the CDR3: TGTGCCAGTTTTATAAGGGCTTACACTGAAGCTTTCTTT. The V gene is TRBV28, the J gene TRBJ1-1; D is uncertain. This CDR3 is 13 amino acids long. V gave up 9 bases and J gave up 3 bases, with 14 bases separating them. Germline assignment: CDR1 MDHEN and CDR2 SYDVKM. Drawing the rest from reference TRBV28 and TRBJ1-1, the complete variable domain is DVKVTQSSRYLVKRTGEKVFLECVQDMDHENMFWYRQDPGLGLRLIYFSYDVKMKEKGDIPEGYSVSREKKERFSLILESASTNQTSMYLCASFIRAYTEAFFGQGTRLTVV.

The chain couples TRBV14 to TRBJ2-7; D is possibly TRBD2 (5 bases). CDR3 length: 16 residues. V shed 1 base and J shed 1 base, with 14 bases lying between them. Germline values: CDR1 SGHDN, CDR2 FVKESK. CDR3 coding DNA: TGTGCCAGCAGCCAAGCCCGAGGGTTTTTATCCTACGAGCAGTACTTC. The encoded protein is CASSQARGFLSYEQYF. Variable domain in full (rest from reference TRBV14 and TRBJ2-7): EAGVTQFPSHSVIEKGQTVTLRCDPISGHDNLYWYRRVMGKEIKFLLHFVKESKQDESGMPNNRFLAERTGGTYSTLKVQPAELEDSGVYFCASSQARGFLSYEQYFGPGTRLTVT.

The gene calls are TRBV7-2 and TRBJ1-5; no definite D call. This CDR3 has 16 amino acids. Germline V gene sequence: CDR1 SGHTA, CDR2 FQGNSA. Trimming cost V 4 bases and J 2 bases, with 15 bases left between them. The DNA of the CDR3 is TGTGCCAGCAGCTCCCAGCCCCCAGCGGGCAATCAGCCCCAGCATTTT. Translation gives CASSSQPPAGNQPQHF.

In its sample, this clonotype was seen a few times. A read error may be the cause here, since a much bigger clone is one base away. The chain recombines TRBV7-6 with TRBJ2-7, with TRBD1 identical over 8 bases. CDR1 is SGHVS, CDR2 FNYEAQ, per germline. V shed 1 base and J 7 bases; nucleotides not matched to a gene: 9. The CDR3 consists of 15 residues. CDR3 residues: CASSLGTGNHNEQYF. In DNA form, the CDR3 reads TGTGCCAGCAGCTTAGGGACAGGGAACCACAATGAGCAGTACTTC.

This chain joins TRBV5-6 and TRBJ2-3; D not certain. V was shortened by 4 bases and J by 0 bases, with 15 bases between the two germline ends. Germline CDR1 reads SGHDT; CDR2 reads YYEEEE. CDR3 length: 16 amino acids. The CDR3 DNA is TGTGCCAGCAGCCCAGGCTGGGCTACTAGCACAGATACGCAGTATTTT. Translated, it gives CASSPGWATSTDTQYF.